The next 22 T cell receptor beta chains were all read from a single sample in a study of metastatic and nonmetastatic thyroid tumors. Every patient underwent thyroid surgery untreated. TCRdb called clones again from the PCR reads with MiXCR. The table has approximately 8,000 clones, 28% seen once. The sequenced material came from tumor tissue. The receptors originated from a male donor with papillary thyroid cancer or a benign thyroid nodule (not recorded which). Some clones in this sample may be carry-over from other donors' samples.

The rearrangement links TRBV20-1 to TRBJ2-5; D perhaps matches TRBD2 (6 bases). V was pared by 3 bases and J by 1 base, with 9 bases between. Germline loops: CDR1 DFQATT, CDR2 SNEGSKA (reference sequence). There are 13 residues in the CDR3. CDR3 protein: CSARGGGQETQYF. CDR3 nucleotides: TGCAGTGCTAGGGGGGGTGGCCAAGAGACCCAGTACTTC.

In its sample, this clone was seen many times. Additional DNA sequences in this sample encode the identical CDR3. Written as DNA, the CDR3 is TGTGCCAGCAGCGGGTTTTTCCGAGAAATTGGGTCCCATCAGCCCCAGCATTTT. The encoded protein is CASSGFFREIGSHQPQHF. V gene TRBV2 combines with J gene TRBJ1-5; unclear D gene. V shed 6 bases and J shed 5 bases, with 26 bases lying between them. CDR1 SNHLY and CDR2 FYNNEI come from the germline V gene. The CDR3 extends over 18 amino acids.

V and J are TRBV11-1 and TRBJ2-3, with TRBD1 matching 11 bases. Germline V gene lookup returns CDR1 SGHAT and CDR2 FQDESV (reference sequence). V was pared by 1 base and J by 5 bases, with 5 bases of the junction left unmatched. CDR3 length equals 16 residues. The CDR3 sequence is CASSLVRTGGGDTQYF. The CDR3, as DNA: TGTGCCAGCAGCTTAGTAAGGACAGGGGGCGGAGATACGCAGTATTTT.

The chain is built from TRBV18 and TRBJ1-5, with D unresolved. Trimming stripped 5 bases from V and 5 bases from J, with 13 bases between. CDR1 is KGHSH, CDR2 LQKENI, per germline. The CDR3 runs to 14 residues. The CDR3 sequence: CASSAKFGDQPQHF. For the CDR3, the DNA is TGTGCCAGCTCAGCAAAATTCGGTGATCAGCCCCAGCATTTT.

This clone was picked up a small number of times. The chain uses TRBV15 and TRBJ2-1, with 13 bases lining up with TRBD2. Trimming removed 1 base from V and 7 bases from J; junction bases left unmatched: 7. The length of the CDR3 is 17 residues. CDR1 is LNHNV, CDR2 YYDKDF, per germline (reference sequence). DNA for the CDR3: TGTGCCACCAGCAGAGGGACTAGCGGGAGCTTCGGAAATGAGCAGTTCTTC. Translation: CATSRGTSGSFGNEQFF. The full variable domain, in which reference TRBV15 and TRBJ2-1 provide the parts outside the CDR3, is DAMVIQNPRYQVTQFGKPVTLSCSQTLNHNVMYWYQQKSSQAPKLLFHYYDKDFNNEADTPDNFQSRRPNTSFCFLDIRSPGLGDTAMYLCATSRGTSGSFGNEQFFGPGTRLTVL.

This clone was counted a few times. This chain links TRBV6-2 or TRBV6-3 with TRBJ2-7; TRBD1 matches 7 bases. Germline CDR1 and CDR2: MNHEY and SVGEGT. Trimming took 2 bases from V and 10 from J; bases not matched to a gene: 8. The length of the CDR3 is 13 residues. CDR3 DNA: TGTGCCAGCAGTTACGGACAGGTTGCAGTACAGTACTTC. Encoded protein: CASSYGQVAVQYF.

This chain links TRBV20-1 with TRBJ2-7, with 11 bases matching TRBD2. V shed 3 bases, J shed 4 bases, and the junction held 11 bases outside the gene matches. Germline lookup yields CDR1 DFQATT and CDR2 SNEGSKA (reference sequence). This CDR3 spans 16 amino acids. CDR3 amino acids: CSARPSTSGIVYEQYF. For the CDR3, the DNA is TGCAGTGCTAGGCCTTCGACTAGCGGGATTGTTTACGAGCAGTACTTC.

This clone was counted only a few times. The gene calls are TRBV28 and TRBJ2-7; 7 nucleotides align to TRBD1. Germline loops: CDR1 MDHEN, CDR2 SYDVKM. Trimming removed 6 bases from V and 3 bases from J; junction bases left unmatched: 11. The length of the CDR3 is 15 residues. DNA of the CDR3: TGTGCCAGCAGACTAACAGGGGATCTCCTCTACGAGCAGTACTTC. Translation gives CASRLTGDLLYEQYF.

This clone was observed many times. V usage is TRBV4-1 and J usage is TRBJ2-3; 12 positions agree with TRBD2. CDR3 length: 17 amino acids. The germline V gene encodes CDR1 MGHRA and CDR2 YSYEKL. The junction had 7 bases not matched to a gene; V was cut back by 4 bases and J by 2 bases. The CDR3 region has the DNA TGCGCCAGCAGCCCCCTCGGACTAGCGGGGACCACAGATACGCAGTATTTT. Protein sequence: CASSPLGLAGTTDTQYF.

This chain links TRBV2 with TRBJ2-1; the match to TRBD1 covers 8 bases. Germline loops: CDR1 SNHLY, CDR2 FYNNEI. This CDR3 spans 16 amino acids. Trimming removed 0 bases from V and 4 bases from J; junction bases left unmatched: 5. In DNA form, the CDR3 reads TGTGCCAGCAGTGAAGCGCACGGACAGGGTTACAATGAGCAGTTCTTC. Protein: CASSEAHGQGYNEQFF.

CDR3 in DNA: TGTGCCAGCAGCTTCGTGACAGGGGGCGAGGATGAGCAGTTCTTC. It translates to CASSFVTGGEDEQFF. The V gene is TRBV11-1, the J gene TRBJ2-1; 10 positions agree with TRBD1. Germline-derived CDR1 and CDR2 are SGHAT and FQDESV (reference sequence). This CDR3 is built from 15 residues. Trimming removed 3 bases from V and 8 bases from J; junction bases left unmatched: 7.

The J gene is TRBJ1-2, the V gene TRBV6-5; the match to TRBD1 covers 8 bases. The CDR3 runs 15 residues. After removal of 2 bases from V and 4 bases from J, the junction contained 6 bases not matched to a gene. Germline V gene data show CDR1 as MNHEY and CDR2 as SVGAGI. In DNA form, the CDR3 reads TGTGCCAGCAGTTACGGACAGGGAAAAGGCTATGGCTACACCTTC. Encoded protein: CASSYGQGKGYGYTF.

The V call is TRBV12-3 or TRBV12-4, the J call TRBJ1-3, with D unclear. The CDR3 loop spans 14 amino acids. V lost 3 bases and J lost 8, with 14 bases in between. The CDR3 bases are TGTGCCAGCAGTTTTCGCCAAGGACCCTACACCATATATTTT. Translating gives CASSFRQGPYTIYF.

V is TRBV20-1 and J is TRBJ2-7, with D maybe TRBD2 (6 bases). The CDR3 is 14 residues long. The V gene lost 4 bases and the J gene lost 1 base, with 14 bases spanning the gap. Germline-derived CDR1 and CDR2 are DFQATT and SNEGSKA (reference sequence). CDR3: CSATRRGNSYEQYF. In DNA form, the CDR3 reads TGCAGTGCTACTCGACGGGGGAATTCCTACGAGCAGTACTTC.

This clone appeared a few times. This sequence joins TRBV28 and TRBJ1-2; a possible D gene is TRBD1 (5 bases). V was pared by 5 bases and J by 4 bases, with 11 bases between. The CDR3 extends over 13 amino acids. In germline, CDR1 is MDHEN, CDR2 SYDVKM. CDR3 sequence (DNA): TGTGCCAGCAGTCGACAGTATTTCTATGGCTACACCTTC. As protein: CASSRQYFYGYTF.

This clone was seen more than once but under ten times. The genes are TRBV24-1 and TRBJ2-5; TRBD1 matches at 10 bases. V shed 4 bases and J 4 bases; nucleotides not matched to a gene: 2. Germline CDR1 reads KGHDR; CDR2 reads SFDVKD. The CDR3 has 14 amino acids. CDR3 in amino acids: CATSEGTGVETQYF. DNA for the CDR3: TGTGCCACCAGTGAAGGGACAGGGGTAGAGACCCAGTACTTC.

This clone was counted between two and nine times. CDR3 residues: CASSLSLAGAQHF. In DNA, the CDR3 is TGTGCCAGCAGTTTATCCCTGGCAGGGGCCCAGCATTTT. The chain is built from TRBV12-3 or TRBV12-4 and TRBJ1-5, with D possibly TRBD1 on 6 matching bases. CDR3 length: 13 residues. The ends were cut back, 2 bases at V and 11 bases at J, with 13 bases in the middle.

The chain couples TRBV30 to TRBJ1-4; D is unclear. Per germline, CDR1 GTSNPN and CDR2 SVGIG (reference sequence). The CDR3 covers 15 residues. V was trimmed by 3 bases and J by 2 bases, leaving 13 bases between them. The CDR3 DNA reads TGTGCCTGGAGCGGCCTGATGGGGACTAATGAAAAACTGTTTTTT. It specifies CAWSGLMGTNEKLFF.

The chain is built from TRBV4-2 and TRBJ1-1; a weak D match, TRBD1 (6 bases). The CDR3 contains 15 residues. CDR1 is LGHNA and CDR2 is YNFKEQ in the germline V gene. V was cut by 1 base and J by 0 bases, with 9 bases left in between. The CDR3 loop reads CASSQGTDMNTEAFF. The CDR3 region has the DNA TGTGCCAGCAGCCAAGGGACAGATATGAACACTGAAGCTTTCTTT.

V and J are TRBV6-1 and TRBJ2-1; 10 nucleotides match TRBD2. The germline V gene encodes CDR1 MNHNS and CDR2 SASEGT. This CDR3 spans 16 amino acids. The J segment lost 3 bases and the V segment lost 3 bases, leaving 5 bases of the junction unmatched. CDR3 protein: CASSDGTSADYNEQFF. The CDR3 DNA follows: TGTGCCAGCAGTGACGGGACTAGCGCTGACTACAATGAGCAGTTCTTC.

The CDR3 here is CASSSPDSLHYEQYF. CDR3 DNA: TGTGCCAGCAGTTCACCGGACAGCTTGCACTACGAGCAGTACTTC. The chain couples TRBV28 to TRBJ2-7; weak D call: TRBD1 (6 bases). Trimming shortened V by 4 bases and J by 3 bases, and 16 bases separated the two germline ends. Per the germline V gene, CDR1 is MDHEN and CDR2 is SYDVKM. The CDR3 has 15 residues. The complete variable domain, with remaining parts taken from reference TRBV28 and TRBJ2-7, reads DVKVTQSSRYLVKRTGEKVFLECVQDMDHENMFWYRQDPGLGLRLIYFSYDVKMKEKGDIPEGYSVSREKKERFSLILESASTNQTSMYLCASSSPDSLHYEQYFGPGTRLTVT.

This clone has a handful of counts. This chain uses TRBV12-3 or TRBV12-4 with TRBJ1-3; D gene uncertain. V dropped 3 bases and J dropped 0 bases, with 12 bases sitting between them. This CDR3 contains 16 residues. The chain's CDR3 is CASSLSGLSSGNTIYF. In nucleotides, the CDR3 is TGTGCCAGCAGTTTGTCTGGCCTTAGCTCTGGAAACACCATATATTTT.